Presented here are 30 T cell receptor beta chains from one specimen sequenced in a study of human thymus T cells. Generated by immunoSEQ multiplex PCR, the TCRdb table keeps only in-frame clones and is missing some. The sample carries some 120,000 clones, about 93% recorded once. Thymic resections from corrective heart surgery supplied the tissue. Sequencing was performed on thymus tissue. All receptors derive from a boy under two years old with a congenital heart defect but otherwise immunologically healthy.

The chain is built from TRBV10-2 and TRBJ2-7, with D hard to call. The CDR3 contains 11 residues. Trimming removed 10 bases from V and 3 bases from J, with 10 bases in between. In germline, CDR1 is WSHSY, CDR2 SAAADI. As DNA, the CDR3 is TGCGCCACGCAACAAGGCTACGAGCAGTACTTC. It yields the protein CATQQGYEQYF.

V and J are TRBV15 and TRBJ1-1; perhaps TRBD1 as D (5 bases). The CDR3 covers 17 residues. Germline V gene lookup returns CDR1 LNHNV and CDR2 YYDKDF (reference sequence). Trimming shortened V by 5 bases and J by 0 bases, and 19 bases separated the two germline ends. CDR3 sequence reads: CATSELLTALMNTEAFF. The CDR3 nucleotides are TGTGCCACCAGCGAACTTCTGACAGCCCTCATGAACACTGAAGCTTTCTTT.

The chain employs TRBV27 and TRBJ2-3; D remains ambiguous. Germline V gene lookup returns CDR1 MNHEY and CDR2 SMNVEV (reference sequence). Between the trimmed V and J ends, which lost 5 bases and 3 bases, there was a span of 15 bases. CDR3 length: 15 residues. The CDR3 sequence: CASSILPRVTDTQYF. CDR3 bases: TGTGCCAGCAGTATACTTCCTCGGGTTACAGATACGCAGTATTTT.

This clone has just one count. The gene calls are TRBV4-1 and TRBJ1-2; 12 bases line up with TRBD1. V dropped 3 bases and J dropped 7; count of bases not matched to a gene: 6. CDR3 size: 15 residues. From germline, CDR1 is MGHRA and CDR2 YSYEKL. The CDR3: CASSHGTGGRGGYTF. CDR3 nucleotide sequence: TGCGCCAGCAGCCACGGGACAGGGGGCAGAGGTGGCTACACCTTC.

The chain employs TRBV19 and TRBJ1-5, with D unresolved. Looked up from germline, CDR1 is LNHDA and CDR2 is SQIVND (reference sequence). Trimming shortened V by 0 bases and J by 4 bases, and 7 bases separated the two germline ends. The CDR3 spans 14 residues. This CDR3 is CASSIERTNQPQHF. The DNA of the CDR3 is TGTGCCAGTAGTATAGAGCGGACGAATCAGCCCCAGCATTTT.

J is TRBJ2-7 and V is TRBV5-1; TRBD1 matches at 9 bases. Trimming at V came to 2 bases and at J to 3 bases, leaving 6 bases not matched to a gene. The CDR3 length is 15 residues. Per germline, CDR1 SGHRS and CDR2 YFSETQ. CDR3 amino acids: CASSFAGTGNYEQYF. CDR3 in DNA: TGCGCCAGCAGCTTTGCCGGGACAGGGAACTACGAGCAGTACTTC. Based on the CDR3 plus reference TRBV5-1 and TRBJ2-7, the full variable domain is KAGVTQTPRYLIKTRGQQVTLSCSPISGHRSVSWYQQTPGQGLQFLFEYFSETQRNKGNFPGRFSGRQFSNSRSEMNVSTLELGDSALYLCASSFAGTGNYEQYFGPGTRLTVT.

The chain carries TRBV10-3 and TRBJ2-1; 9 nucleotides agree with TRBD2. Trimming took 7 bases from V and 8 from J; bases not matched to a gene: 6. CDR3 length equals 13 residues. Per the germline V gene, CDR1 is ENHRY and CDR2 is SYGVKD. The CDR3 loop is CAITAGGLDEQFF. CDR3 sequence (DNA): TGTGCCATCACCGCGGGGGGGCTTGATGAGCAGTTCTTC.

CDR3 sequence reads: CASSFREWVAGELFF. CDR3 coding DNA: TGTGCCAGCAGTTTTAGGGAATGGGTTGCCGGGGAGCTGTTTTTT. The chain uses TRBV6-1 and TRBJ2-2; D is unclear. CDR3 length equals 15 residues. CDR1 is MNHNS and CDR2 is SASEGT in the germline V gene. V lost 5 bases to trimming and J lost 6 bases, with 16 bases between them.

V gene TRBV29-1 combines with J gene TRBJ2-1; a possible D gene is TRBD1 (5 bases). Trimming cost V 7 bases and J 5 bases, with 15 bases left between them. CDR1 is SQVTM and CDR2 is ANQGSEA in the germline V gene. The CDR3 has 13 residues. The CDR3 DNA follows: TGCAGCGCCTATTCAGGGCCAGACAATGAGCAGTTCTTC. This encodes CSAYSGPDNEQFF.

The chain carries TRBV7-6 and TRBJ2-5; 8 positions agree with TRBD1. The J segment lost 4 bases and the V segment lost 1 base, leaving 2 bases of the junction unmatched. The CDR3 runs 14 residues. CDR1 SGHVS and CDR2 FNYEAQ come from the germline V gene. CDR3 DNA: TGTGCCAGCAGCTTAGAAACAGGGGGAGAGACCCAGTACTTC. It codes for CASSLETGGETQYF.

This sequence joins TRBV5-6 and TRBJ1-2; 8 bases align to TRBD1. The CDR3 loop spans 15 amino acids. With V trimmed by 3 bases and J by 5 bases, 9 bases remained unmatched. The germline V gene has CDR1 SGHDT and CDR2 YYEEEE. In DNA form, the CDR3 reads TGTGCCAGCAGCTGGTCCGGGACAGGACGGTATGGCTACACCTTC. Translating gives CASSWSGTGRYGYTF.

The chain joins TRBV5-1 to TRBJ2-1; tentatively, D is TRBD1 or TRBD2 (5 bases each). CDR3 length: 17 amino acids. V shed 0 bases and J shed 7 bases, with 20 bases lying between them. The germline CDR1 and CDR2 sequences are SGHRS and YFSETQ. The CDR3 bases are TGCGCCAGCAGCTTGGCCGGGGCGTCCTGGGGTGGGAATGAGCAGTTCTTC. Encoded protein: CASSLAGASWGGNEQFF.

This chain uses TRBV7-9 with TRBJ1-5, with D uncertain. This CDR3 comprises 12 residues. Germline V gene sequence: CDR1 SEHNR, CDR2 FQNEAQ (reference sequence). V was shortened by 5 bases and J by 6 bases, with 8 bases between the two germline ends. Written as DNA, the CDR3 is TGTGCCAGCAGCGCGGGATCTCAGCCCCAGCATTTT. This translates into CASSAGSQPQHF. The complete variable domain, with remaining parts taken from reference TRBV7-9 and TRBJ1-5, reads DTGVSQNPRHKITKRGQNVTFRCDPISEHNRLYWYRQTLGQGPEFLTYFQNEAQLEKSRLLSDRFSAERPKGSFSTLEIQRTEQGDSAMYLCASSAGSQPQHFGDGTRLSIL.

This clone was seen once. The chain uses TRBV5-1 and TRBJ1-4; no clear D gene. CDR1 is SGHRS and CDR2 is YFSETQ in the germline V gene. The CDR3 loop spans 15 amino acids. V gave up 0 bases and J gave up 4 bases, with 10 bases separating them. CDR3 coding DNA: TGCGCCAGCAGCTTGGCGGGCGGTTATAATGAAAAACTGTTTTTT. Amino acids: CASSLAGGYNEKLFF.

This clone was recorded a few times. The V and J genes are TRBV10-2 and TRBJ1-2; weak D call: TRBD1 (6 bases). Trimming removed 8 bases from V and 8 bases from J, with 15 bases in between. The CDR3 runs 12 residues. Germline CDR1 and CDR2: WSHSY and SAAADI. This CDR3 is CASSDRLGGYTF. DNA of the CDR3: TGCGCCAGCTCCGACAGGTTGGGGGGCTACACCTTC.

This clone showed up just a few times. The CDR3 reads CASSVGRLSNQPQHF. The CDR3 DNA is TGTGCCAGCAGTGTCGGGAGGCTTAGCAATCAGCCCCAGCATTTT. This sequence joins TRBV6-1 and TRBJ1-5; D not resolved. V was shortened by 4 bases and J by 0 bases, with 10 bases between the two germline ends. CDR1 is MNHNS, CDR2 SASEGT, per germline. The CDR3 extends over 15 amino acids.

The chain uses TRBV30 and TRBJ1-2; 9 bases map to TRBD1. Germline V gives CDR1 GTSNPN, CDR2 SVGIG (reference sequence). J lost 7 bases, V lost 3 bases, and 9 bases had no gene match. The CDR3 contains 14 residues. The chain's CDR3 is CAWSGTGLGGGYTF. CDR3 nucleotide sequence: TGTGCCTGGAGCGGGACAGGGCTCGGAGGTGGCTACACCTTC.

This clone has a handful of counts. The genes are TRBV30 and TRBJ1-1, with D maybe TRBD1 (6 bases). The V end lost 1 base, the J end lost 0 bases, and 12 bases lay between the germline ends. The CDR3 length is 15 residues. The germline V gene has CDR1 GTSNPN and CDR2 SVGIG (reference sequence). Here the CDR3 reads CAWSGARGMNTEAFF. The CDR3 coding sequence is TGTGCCTGGAGTGGGGCGAGGGGGATGAACACTGAAGCTTTCTTT.

This sequence joins TRBV9 and TRBJ2-5; D not resolved. This CDR3 is built from 12 residues. Trimming took 3 bases from V and 5 from J, leaving 8 bases between them. Germline V lookup: CDR1 SGDLS, CDR2 YYNGEE. The CDR3 is CASSAGGETQYF. The DNA of the CDR3 is TGTGCCAGCAGCGCTGGCGGCGAGACCCAGTACTTC.

The chain's CDR3 is CASGDTGTGNSPLHF. The CDR3 DNA reads TGTGCCAGCGGCGACACCGGGACAGGGAATTCACCCCTCCACTTT. The chain uses TRBV27 and TRBJ1-6, with TRBD1 matching 9 bases. CDR3 length equals 15 residues. CDR1 MNHEY and CDR2 SMNVEV come from the germline V gene (reference sequence). Trimming took 8 bases from V and 7 from J; bases not matched to a gene: 9.

This chain links TRBV11-2 with TRBJ1-1; D not certain. Trimming took off 5 bases at V and 1 base at J, with 5 bases between the two ends. The V gene's germline CDR1 is SGHAT and CDR2 FQNNGV. The CDR3 runs to 12 residues. CDR3 in DNA: TGTGCCAGCAGCAAACAGAACACTGAAGCTTTCTTT. It yields the protein CASSKQNTEAFF.

J is TRBJ2-7 and V is TRBV10-3; the match to TRBD1 covers 7 bases. The CDR3 covers 16 residues. Germline V gene lookup returns CDR1 ENHRY and CDR2 SYGVKD. V shed 4 bases, J shed 4 bases, and the junction held 13 bases outside the gene matches. DNA for the CDR3: TGTGCCATCAGTGCGTCATTACCGGGACAGCCTTACGAGCAGTACTTC. Its translation: CAISASLPGQPYEQYF.

V and J are TRBV19 and TRBJ2-1; D unclear. The V gene's germline CDR1 is LNHDA and CDR2 SQIVND (reference sequence). V lost 5 bases to trimming and J lost 4 bases, with 3 bases between them. This CDR3 is 11 amino acids long. Here the CDR3 reads CASSAYNEQFF. The DNA for the CDR3 is TGTGCCAGTAGTGCGTACAATGAGCAGTTCTTC.

The V call is TRBV4-2, the J call TRBJ2-1; D is ambiguous. The CDR3 contains 11 residues. CDR1 and CDR2 from the germline V gene are LGHNA and YNFKEQ. V was shortened by 7 bases and J by 5 bases, with 6 bases between the two germline ends. CDR3 sequence: CASNRDNEQFF. The CDR3 DNA is TGTGCCAGCAATCGCGACAATGAGCAGTTCTTC.

This chain joins TRBV28 and TRBJ2-3; 7 bases line up with TRBD1. The V and J ends lost 10 bases and 2 bases, in that order; junction bases with no gene match: 21. The CDR3 consists of 18 residues. CDR1 is MDHEN, CDR2 SYDVKM, per germline. As DNA, the CDR3 is TGTGCCACCCATACTTCCTCCGGGACAGATCTCCTCACAGATACGCAGTATTTT. Translated, it gives CATHTSSGTDLLTDTQYF.

This chain connects TRBV28 to TRBJ2-7; tentatively, D is TRBD1 (5 bases). The V gene's germline CDR1 is MDHEN and CDR2 SYDVKM. V was clipped by 3 bases and J by 3 bases, with 15 bases between them. There are 15 residues in the CDR3. CDR3 residues: CASSLVRDRNYEQYF. The CDR3 nucleotides read TGTGCCAGCAGTTTGGTCAGGGATAGGAACTACGAGCAGTACTTC.

The chain employs TRBV28 and TRBJ2-4; TRBD2 matches 11 bases. Losses at the gene ends were 5 bases for V and 2 bases for J; bases not matched to a gene: 5. Per germline, CDR1 MDHEN and CDR2 SYDVKM. The CDR3 is 16 amino acids. CDR3: CASSTSGGGTKNIQYF. DNA for the CDR3: TGTGCCAGCAGTACTAGCGGGGGCGGAACCAAAAACATTCAGTACTTC.

This chain joins TRBV20-1 and TRBJ2-3, with no clear D. The germline V gene has CDR1 DFQATT and CDR2 SNEGSKA (reference sequence). This CDR3 comprises 11 residues. Trimming removed 6 bases from V and 2 bases from J, with 6 bases in between. The CDR3 DNA is TGCAGTGCCTCATCCACAGATACGCAGTATTTT. It translates to CSASSTDTQYF.

The chain uses TRBV28 and TRBJ2-5; 10 bases map to TRBD2. Losses at the gene ends were 3 bases for V and 1 base for J; bases not matched to a gene: 2. The germline gives CDR1 MDHEN, CDR2 SYDVKM. CDR3 length equals 15 residues. CDR3 bases: TGTGCCAGCAGTTTTAGCGGGGGGCCCCAAGAGACCCAGTACTTC. This translates into CASSFSGGPQETQYF.

The gene calls are TRBV4-3 and TRBJ1-2, with a weak D call TRBD1 (6 bases). The CDR3 length is 17 residues. V was clipped by 1 base and J by 8 bases, with 23 bases between them. CDR1 and CDR2 (germline): LGHNA, YSLEER. CDR3 sequence reads: CASSQGSSTGRVTGYTF. CDR3 bases: TGCGCCAGCAGCCAAGGAAGCTCGACAGGCCGAGTTACGGGCTACACCTTC.